The 22 T cell receptor beta chains reported below all come from one sample, sequenced in a study of human T cells and chemical hapten exposure (dated by TCRdb to the early 2020s). Library preparation employed RACE. Sequencing was performed on a NextSeq 500. The raw public data were reprocessed by TCRdb itself: fastp quality trimming at Q25, MiXCR clonotype calling, in-frame beta chains only. One record per CDR3 amino acid sequence lists the most common genes and DNA. The sample table contains 150,000 to 200,000 distinct CDR3 sequences; only one count was recorded for approximately 30% of them. 2% to 2.5% of the sample belongs to the ten largest clones. The time point label, read with the paper, signifies: patch test 3, about 24 weeks after DPC sensitization. The treatment or condition label corresponds to: therapeutic diphenylcyclopropenone sensitization with weekly scalp DPC. Source: whole blood, taken in connection with sensitization to the hapten diphenylcyclopropenone (DPC). Every receptor here comes from a woman between 18 and 29 years old with alopecia areata. Some clones in this sample may be carry-over from other donors' samples.

This clonotype was found a few times. The V and J genes are TRBV4-1 and TRBJ1-1; 9 positions agree with TRBD1. V shed 1 base, J shed 5 bases, and the junction held 5 bases outside the gene matches. CDR3 length: 15 residues. Germline V lookup: CDR1 MGHRA, CDR2 YSYEKL. Written as DNA, the CDR3 is TGCGCCAGCAGCCAAGTACAGGGGGCCAGTACTGAAGCTTTCTTT. Translation gives CASSQVQGASTEAFF.

The CDR3 coding sequence is TGCAGTGCTACCAGGGGGTTCGGGGGGTGTCCGGTGAGGGATGAGCAGTTCTTC. It yields the protein CSATRGFGGCPVRDEQFF. The chain is built from TRBV20-1 and TRBJ2-1; D tentatively reads TRBD1 or TRBD2 (7 bases each). CDR3 length equals 18 residues. V was clipped by 4 bases and J by 8 bases, with 30 bases between them. Germline V gene sequence: CDR1 DFQATT, CDR2 SNEGSKA (reference sequence).

J is TRBJ1-5 and V is TRBV6-1; the D gene is possibly TRBD1 (5 bases). The germline V gene has CDR1 MNHNS and CDR2 SASEGT. V lost 7 bases and J lost 8, with 18 bases in between. This CDR3 has 14 residues. CDR3 sequence: CASNKGPSYKPQHF. The CDR3 DNA sequence: TGTGCCAGCAATAAGGGACCTTCTTATAAGCCCCAGCATTTT.

The rearrangement uses TRBV11-2 and TRBJ2-4; D is unresolved. This CDR3 has 14 residues. Trimming left V 5 bases short and J 5 bases short, with 13 bases between. Germline assignment: CDR1 SGHAT and CDR2 FQNNGV. The DNA for the CDR3 is TGTGCCAGCAGCCTGGCACAGCCCCAAAACATTCAGTACTTC. It specifies CASSLAQPQNIQYF.

This chain connects TRBV10-3 to TRBJ2-3, with D unclear. The CDR3 runs 14 residues. Trimming removed 2 bases at V and 4 bases at J, with 10 bases between. Germline V gene sequence: CDR1 ENHRY, CDR2 SYGVKD. The CDR3: CAISEDGLSDTQYF. For the CDR3, the DNA is TGTGCCATCAGTGAGGACGGCCTCTCAGATACGCAGTATTTT.

This rearrangement joins TRBV4-1 to TRBJ1-2; perhaps TRBD1 as D (5 bases). This CDR3 contains 13 residues. Germline-derived CDR1 and CDR2 are MGHRA and YSYEKL. Trimming cost V 7 bases and J 1 base, with 10 bases left between them. The CDR3 loop reads CASTQGGNYGYTF. Written as DNA, the CDR3 is TGCGCCAGCACGCAGGGAGGTAACTATGGCTACACCTTC.

The table lists this clonotype with a few counts. In DNA, the CDR3 is TGTGCCAGCAGCACCCAGCTTCCGGGCGGGACTAGGATGGATGAGCAGTTCTTC. Protein sequence: CASSTQLPGGTRMDEQFF. The V and J genes are TRBV7-8 and TRBJ2-1, with 8 bases matching TRBD2. The CDR3 is 18 amino acids. V was pared by 5 bases and J by 8 bases, with 20 bases of the junction left unmatched. Germline CDR1 SGHVS, CDR2 FQNEAQ. Full variable domain (missing parts from reference TRBV7-8 and TRBJ2-1): GAGVSQSPRYKVAKRGQDVALRCDPISGHVSLFWYQQALGQGPEFLTYFQNEAQLDKSGLPSDRFFAERPEGSVSTLKIQRTQQEDSAVYLCASSTQLPGGTRMDEQFFGPGTRLTVL.

About this clonotype: A much larger clone differs from this one at a single base, so this may be a read error. The V call is TRBV29-1, the J call TRBJ1-2; maybe TRBD1 (5 bases). Trimming removed 6 bases at V and 7 bases at J, with 18 bases between. The CDR3 is 13 residues long. Germline CDR1 reads SQVTM; CDR2 reads ANQGSEA. The CDR3 region is CSVGGRGPLGYTF. CDR3 DNA: TGCAGCGTGGGGGGTCGGGGTCCCCTTGGCTACACCTTC. Complete variable domain (other parts from reference TRBV29-1 and TRBJ1-2): SAVISQKPSRDICQRGTSLTIQCQVDSQVTMMFWYRQQPGQSLTLIATANQGSEATYESGFVIDKFPISRPNLTFSTLTVSNMSPEDSSIYLCSVGGRGPLGYTFGSGTRLTVV.

This clonotype was counted many times. This chain uses TRBV20-1 with TRBJ2-7; weak D call: TRBD2 (5 bases). Germline loops: CDR1 DFQATT, CDR2 SNEGSKA (reference sequence). The CDR3 runs to 15 residues. The germline V and J ends were trimmed by 3 bases and 6 bases, with 21 bases remaining between them. DNA for the CDR3: TGCAGTGCTAGGGGCGTAAAAGGAGCGGCGACCGAGCAGTACTTC. This gives the protein CSARGVKGAATEQYF.

Comments on this clonotype: One junction end disagrees with the germline gene, perhaps due to a read error. The chain is built from TRBV4-3 and TRBJ2-5; D gene uncertain. Germline-derived CDR1 and CDR2 are LGHNA and YSLEER. The CDR3 covers 18 residues. The CDR3 sequence is CASSQDSMNQSRQGTQYF. CDR3 nucleotides: TGCGCCAGCAGCCAAGACTCAATGAACCAGTCTCGTCAAGGGACCCAGTACTTC.

This clonotype was detected a few times. V usage is TRBV6-2 or TRBV6-3 and J usage is TRBJ1-1; possibly TRBD1 for D (5 bases). The CDR3 covers 15 residues. The V gene lost 6 bases and the J gene lost 0 bases, with 14 bases spanning the gap. The germline CDR1 and CDR2 sequences are MNHEY and SVGEGT. The CDR3 bases are TGTGCCAGCAGAGCCAGGGTTTACATGAACACTGAAGCTTTCTTT. It translates to CASRARVYMNTEAFF.

This clonotype was seen only a few times. The chain uses TRBV27 and TRBJ2-1, with 9 bases that match TRBD1. V shed 9 bases and J 3 bases; nucleotides not matched to a gene: 6. CDR3 length equals 14 residues. Germline V gene lookup returns CDR1 MNHEY and CDR2 SMNVEV (reference sequence). For the CDR3, the DNA is TGTGCCAGTTGCTTGGACAGGGGCTACAATGAGCAGTTCTTC. It codes for CASCLDRGYNEQFF.

This clonotype has only a few counts. The chain has TRBV29-1 and TRBJ1-1; TRBD1 is a possible D gene (5 bases). This CDR3 contains 12 residues. V lost 7 bases, J lost 5 bases, and 14 bases lay in between. Germline V gene sequence: CDR1 SQVTM, CDR2 ANQGSEA. The CDR3 loop reads CSATREGTEAFF. The CDR3 DNA reads as TGCAGCGCCACCCGGGAGGGGACTGAAGCTTTCTTT.

The CDR3 DNA reads as TGTGCCAGCGGACAGGCCGCGGGCACCGGGGAGCTGTTTTTT. Its translation: CASGQAAGTGELFF. The chain joins TRBV6-5 to TRBJ2-2, with TRBD1 matching over 7 bases. There are 14 residues in the CDR3. V trimming: 8 bases; J trimming: 4 bases; junction bases outside the gene matches: 7. The V gene's germline CDR1 is MNHEY and CDR2 SVGAGI.

The chain is built from TRBV7-2 and TRBJ2-3, with D possibly matching TRBD2 (5 bases). This CDR3 region has 12 residues. The V end was cut by 5 bases, the J end by 5 bases, with 8 bases between. Germline V gene data show CDR1 as SGHTA and CDR2 as FQGNSA. Written as DNA, the CDR3 is TGTGCCAGCAGCCCGGACTTAGATACGCAGTATTTT. Protein sequence: CASSPDLDTQYF.

This clonotype was picked up many times. The V call is TRBV28, the J call TRBJ2-7; 10 bases are shared with TRBD1. V was pared by 6 bases and J by 0 bases, with 5 bases of the junction left unmatched. Germline V gene data show CDR1 as MDHEN and CDR2 as SYDVKM. The CDR3 loop spans 15 amino acids. CDR3: CASRSGQGHSYEQYF. The DNA for the CDR3 is TGTGCCAGCAGGTCGGGACAGGGGCACTCCTACGAGCAGTACTTC.

V gene TRBV11-2 combines with J gene TRBJ2-7; 10 bases line up with TRBD1. The CDR3 is 15 amino acids. Germline V CDR1 and CDR2: SGHAT, FQNNGV. After removal of 5 bases from V and 2 bases from J, the junction contained 6 bases not matched to a gene. DNA for the CDR3: TGTGCCAGCAGCACCGGGGGGACAGGGGCCTACGAGCAGTACTTC. It yields the protein CASSTGGTGAYEQYF.

This clonotype is a singleton in its sample. The rearrangement uses TRBV7-9 and TRBJ2-7, with D possibly called TRBD1 or TRBD2 (7 bases each). This CDR3 spans 13 amino acids. Germline assignment: CDR1 SEHNR and CDR2 FQNEAQ (reference sequence). Between the trimmed V and J ends, which lost 4 bases and 2 bases, there was a span of 9 bases. The CDR3 protein is CASSSGGAYEQYF. The CDR3 coding sequence is TGTGCCAGCAGCTCAGGGGGGGCCTACGAGCAGTACTTC.

This rearrangement joins TRBV7-8 to TRBJ1-2; D remains unclear. Germline values: CDR1 SGHVS, CDR2 FQNEAQ. The CDR3 loop spans 9 amino acids. Between the trimmed V and J ends, which lost 5 bases and 12 bases, there was a span of 7 bases. CDR3 in DNA: TGTGCCAGCAGCCCACCACACACCTTC. Its translation is CASSPPHTF.

There are a few counts of this clonotype. The rearrangement joins TRBV4-1 to TRBJ2-7; the match to TRBD2 covers 7 bases. V trimming: 5 bases; J trimming: 3 bases; junction bases outside the gene matches: 10. The CDR3 extends over 15 amino acids. Germline V lookup: CDR1 MGHRA, CDR2 YSYEKL. The CDR3 protein is CASSSRASGNYEQYF. The CDR3 coding sequence is TGCGCCAGCAGCTCCAGGGCCAGCGGGAACTACGAGCAGTACTTC.

The chain combines TRBV5-6 with TRBJ1-4, with D possibly being TRBD1 (6 bases). Germline V gives CDR1 SGHDT, CDR2 YYEEEE. V shed 4 bases and J shed 11 bases, with 15 bases lying between them. The CDR3 sequence is 13 residues long. The CDR3: CASSLIQGGKLFF. CDR3 in DNA: TGTGCCAGCAGCCTTATACAGGGCGGGAAACTGTTTTTT.

This clonotype was counted a few times. J is TRBJ2-3 and V is TRBV5-6; D might be TRBD1 or TRBD2, each matching 5 bases. Germline V gene lookup returns CDR1 SGHDT and CDR2 YYEEEE. CDR3 length equals 15 residues. Between the trimmed V and J ends, which lost 2 bases and 3 bases, there was a span of 13 bases. CDR3 DNA: TGTGCCAGCAGCTTAACGGGGAAGGGGACAGATACGCAGTATTTT. Residues: CASSLTGKGTDTQYF.